Included here is one T cell receptor (beta chain) sequence, with context. Its target is not known. This entry is derived from a study of CD8 T cells in ankylosing spondylitis. The study, taken as a whole, reports: Previous work reported some of these motif variants in the synovial fluid and blood of reactive arthritis. Blood of patients with ankylosing spondylitis appeared to be characterized by a TCR beta motif of 8 or 9 highly homologous variants. Researchers reportedly found disease-linked clones significantly enriched in matched ankylosing spondylitis synovial fluid.

Trimming removed 5 bases from V and 6 bases from J; junction bases left unmatched: 11. CDR3 length: 15 amino acids. Per the germline V gene, CDR1 is SGHTA and CDR2 is FQGTGA. TCRdb reprocessed the 5' RACE reads via MiXCR and lists one record per CDR3 protein. The sample has 750,000 to 850,000 distinct CDR3 sequences, 10% to 15% seen once. The chain employs TRBV7-3 and TRBJ1-2; 8 nucleotides match TRBD1. The sequence derives from a male donor with ankylosing spondylitis. The sample consisted of blood, either unsorted or a sorted T cell fraction (not recorded which). CDR3 bases: TGTGCCAGCAGCCCGGCCCACAGGGGGACGGATGGCTACACCTTC. This encodes CASSPAHRGTDGYTF.